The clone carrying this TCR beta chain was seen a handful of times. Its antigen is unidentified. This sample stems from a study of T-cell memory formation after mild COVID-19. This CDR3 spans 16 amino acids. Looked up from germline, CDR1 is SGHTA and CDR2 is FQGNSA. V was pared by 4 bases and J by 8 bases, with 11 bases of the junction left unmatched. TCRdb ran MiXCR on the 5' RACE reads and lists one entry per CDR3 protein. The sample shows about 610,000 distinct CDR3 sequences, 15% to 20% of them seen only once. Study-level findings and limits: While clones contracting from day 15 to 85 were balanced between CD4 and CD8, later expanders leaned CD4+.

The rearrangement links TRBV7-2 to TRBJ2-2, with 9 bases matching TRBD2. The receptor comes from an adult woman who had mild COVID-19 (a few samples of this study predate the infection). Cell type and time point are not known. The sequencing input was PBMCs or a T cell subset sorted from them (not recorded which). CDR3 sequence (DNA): TGTGCCAGCAGCTCCTTTAGCGGGGGTCTCATGGGGGAGCTGTTTTTT. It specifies CASSSFSGGLMGELFF.